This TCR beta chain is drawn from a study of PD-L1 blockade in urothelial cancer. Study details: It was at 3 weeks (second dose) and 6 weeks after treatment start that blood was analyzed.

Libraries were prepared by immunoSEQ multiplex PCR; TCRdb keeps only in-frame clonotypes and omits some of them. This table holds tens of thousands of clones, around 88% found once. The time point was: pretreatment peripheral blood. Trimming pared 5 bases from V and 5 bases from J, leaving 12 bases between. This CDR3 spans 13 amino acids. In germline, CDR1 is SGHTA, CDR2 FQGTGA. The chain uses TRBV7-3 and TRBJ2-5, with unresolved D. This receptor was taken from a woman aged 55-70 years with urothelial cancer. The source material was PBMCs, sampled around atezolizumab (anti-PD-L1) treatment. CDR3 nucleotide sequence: TGTGCCAGCAGCCGCGGAGTCGCGGAGACCCAGTACTTC. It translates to CASSRGVAETQYF.